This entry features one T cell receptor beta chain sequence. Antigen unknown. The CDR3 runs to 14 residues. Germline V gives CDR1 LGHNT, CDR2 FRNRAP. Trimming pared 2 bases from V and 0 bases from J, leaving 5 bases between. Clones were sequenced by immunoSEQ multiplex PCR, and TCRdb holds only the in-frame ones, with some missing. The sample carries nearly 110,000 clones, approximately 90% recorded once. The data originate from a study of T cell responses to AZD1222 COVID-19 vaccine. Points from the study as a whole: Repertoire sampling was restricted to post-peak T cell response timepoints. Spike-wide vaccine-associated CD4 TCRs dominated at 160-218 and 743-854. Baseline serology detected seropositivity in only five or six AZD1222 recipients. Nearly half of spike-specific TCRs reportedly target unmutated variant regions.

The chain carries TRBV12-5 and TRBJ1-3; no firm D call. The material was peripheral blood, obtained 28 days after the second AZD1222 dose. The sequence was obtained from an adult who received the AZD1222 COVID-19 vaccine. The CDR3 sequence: CASGLTASGNTIYF. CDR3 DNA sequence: TGTGCTAGTGGTTTGACCGCCTCTGGAAACACCATATATTTT.